This record concerns one T cell receptor (beta chain) sequence. This sample was taken from a study of T cell responses to AZD1222 COVID-19 vaccine. Some clones are missing from TCRdb's copy, which holds only in-frame ones; the method was immunoSEQ multiplex PCR. The table records approximately 89,000 clones, about nine tenths of them present only once. This specimen was peripheral blood, taken 28 days after the second AZD1222 dose. This clonotype was obtained from an adult who received the AZD1222 COVID-19 vaccine.

CDR3 loop: CASLNTGIGDTEAFF. For the CDR3, the DNA is TGTGCCAGCTTAAACACAGGGATAGGGGACACTGAAGCTTTCTTT. The rearrangement uses TRBV3-1 (or the pseudogene TRBV3-2) and TRBJ1-1; D possibly corresponds to TRBD1 (6 bases). With 8 bases removed from V and 3 bases from J, the gap between germline ends came to 19 bases. Looked up from germline, CDR1 is LGHDT and CDR2 is YNNKEL (reference sequence). The CDR3 has 15 residues.